The TCR beta chain under discussion was sequenced for a study of T cell clonotyping in hematopoietic cell transplantation. Recipient blood drawn about 28 days pretransplant and days 30, 100, 180 after. The study's findings and limits: Pathologically expanded recipient clonotypes increased progressively from day 30 to day 180 as diversity fell. Graft donor and pretransplant recipient Inverse Simpson Index values predicted broader posttransplant TCR diversity.

For this clone: The antigen is not known.

Here immunoSEQ multiplex PCR was the method, and the copy in TCRdb shows in-frame clones only, minus some. The sample lists nearly 9,500 clones, 95% to 98% occurring once. Germline loops: CDR1 MGHDK, CDR2 SYGVNS. V was shortened by 1 base and J by 4 bases, with 14 bases between the two germline ends. The CDR3 is made up of 15 amino acids. The chain is built from TRBV25-1 and TRBJ2-7; D may be TRBD1 (6 bases). The material was peripheral blood mononuclear cells, obtained 100 days after allogeneic stem cell transplant. This receptor was identified in a male patient between 60 and 69 years old who had an allogeneic stem cell transplant from a related donor, so the T cells may come from the graft donor. Some clones in this sample may be carry-over from other donors' samples. The CDR3 DNA reads as TGTGCCAGCAGTGAATTCCGGGCTGACAGGTACGAGCAGTACTTC. It codes for CASSEFRADRYEQYF.